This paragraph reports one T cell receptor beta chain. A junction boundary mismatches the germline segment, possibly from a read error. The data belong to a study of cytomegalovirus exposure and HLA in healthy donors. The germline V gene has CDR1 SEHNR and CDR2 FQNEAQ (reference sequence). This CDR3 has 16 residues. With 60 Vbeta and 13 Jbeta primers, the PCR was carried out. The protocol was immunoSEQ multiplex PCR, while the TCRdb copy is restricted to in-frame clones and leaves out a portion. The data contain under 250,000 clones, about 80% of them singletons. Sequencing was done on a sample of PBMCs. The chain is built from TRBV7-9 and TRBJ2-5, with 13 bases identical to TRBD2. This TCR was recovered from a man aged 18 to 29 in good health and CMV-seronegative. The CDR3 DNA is TGTTCCAGCAGCCCGTGGACTAGCGGGAGACAAGAGACCCAGTACTTC. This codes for CSSSPWTSGRQETQYF. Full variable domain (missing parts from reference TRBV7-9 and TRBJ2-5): DTGVSQNPRHKITKRGQNVTFRCDPISEHNRLYWYRQTLGQGPEFLTYFQNEAQLEKSRLLSDRFSAERPKGSFSTLEIQRTEQGDSAMYLCSSSPWTSGRQETQYFGPGTRLLVL.